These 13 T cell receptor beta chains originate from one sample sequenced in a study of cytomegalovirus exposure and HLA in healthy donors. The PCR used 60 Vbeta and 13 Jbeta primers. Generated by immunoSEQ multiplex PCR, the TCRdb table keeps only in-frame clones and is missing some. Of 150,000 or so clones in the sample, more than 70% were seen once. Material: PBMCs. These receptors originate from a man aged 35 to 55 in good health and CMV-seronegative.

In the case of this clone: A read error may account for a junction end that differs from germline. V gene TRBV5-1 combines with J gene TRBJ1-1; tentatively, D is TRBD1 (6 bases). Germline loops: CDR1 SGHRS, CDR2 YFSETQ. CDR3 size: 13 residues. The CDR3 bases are TGTGCCAGCAGGTGGGGACAGAACACTGAAGCTTTCTTT. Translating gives CASRWGQNTEAFF.

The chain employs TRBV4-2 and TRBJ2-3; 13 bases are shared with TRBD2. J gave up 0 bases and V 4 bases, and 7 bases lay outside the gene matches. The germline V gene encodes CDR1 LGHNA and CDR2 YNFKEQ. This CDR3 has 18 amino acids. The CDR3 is CASSRGTSGGASTDTQYF. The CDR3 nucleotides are TGTGCCAGCAGCCGCGGAACTAGCGGGGGGGCCAGCACAGATACGCAGTATTTT.

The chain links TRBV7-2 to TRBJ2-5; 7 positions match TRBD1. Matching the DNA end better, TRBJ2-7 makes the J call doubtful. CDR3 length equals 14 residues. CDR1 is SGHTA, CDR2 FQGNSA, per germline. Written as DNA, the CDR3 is TGTGCCAGCAGCTTTGTGACAGGGACCTACGAGCAGTACTTC. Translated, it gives CASSFVTGTYEQYF.

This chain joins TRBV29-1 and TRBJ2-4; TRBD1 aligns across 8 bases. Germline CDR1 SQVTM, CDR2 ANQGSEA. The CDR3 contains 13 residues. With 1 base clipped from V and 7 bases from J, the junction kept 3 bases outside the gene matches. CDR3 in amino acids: CSVEGRGLNIQYF. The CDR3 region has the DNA TGCAGCGTTGAAGGCAGGGGGCTTAACATTCAGTACTTC.

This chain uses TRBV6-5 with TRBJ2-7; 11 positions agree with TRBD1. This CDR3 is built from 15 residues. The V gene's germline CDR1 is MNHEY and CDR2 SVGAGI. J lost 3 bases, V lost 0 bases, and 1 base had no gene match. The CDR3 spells CASSYSGTGGYEQYF. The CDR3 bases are TGTGCCAGCAGTTACTCCGGGACAGGGGGCTACGAGCAGTACTTC.

The DNA of the CDR3 is TGCGCCAATCCGGGACAGGTGAATCAGCCCCAGCATTTT. It encodes CANPGQVNQPQHF. J is TRBJ1-5 and V is TRBV5-1, with TRBD1 matching 8 bases. Trimming removed 9 bases from V and 4 bases from J; junction bases left unmatched: 6. This CDR3 is built from 13 residues. Germline CDR1 reads SGHRS; CDR2 reads YFSETQ.

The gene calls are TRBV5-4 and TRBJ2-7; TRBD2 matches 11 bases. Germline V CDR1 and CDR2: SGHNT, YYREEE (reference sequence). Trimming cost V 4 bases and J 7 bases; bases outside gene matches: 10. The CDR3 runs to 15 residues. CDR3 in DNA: TGTGCCAGCAGCACGTCCGGGACTAGCGGTAGGGAGCAGTACTTC. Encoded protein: CASSTSGTSGREQYF.

CDR3 sequence: CASSVGQGFGELFF. CDR3 DNA sequence: TGTGCCAGCAGTGTCGGACAGGGCTTCGGGGAGCTGTTTTTT. V is TRBV6-1 and J is TRBJ2-2, with 8 bases aligning to TRBD1. The CDR3 loop spans 14 amino acids. CDR1 and CDR2 from the germline V gene are MNHNS and SASEGT. The V gene end was trimmed by 4 bases and the J gene end by 7 bases; junction bases not matched to a gene: 5.

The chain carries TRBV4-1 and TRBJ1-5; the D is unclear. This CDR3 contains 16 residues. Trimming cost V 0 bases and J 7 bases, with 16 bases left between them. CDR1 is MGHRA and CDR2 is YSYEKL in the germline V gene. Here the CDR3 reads CASSQDAALAWQPQHF. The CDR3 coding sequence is TGCGCCAGCAGCCAAGATGCGGCACTTGCTTGGCAGCCCCAGCATTTT.

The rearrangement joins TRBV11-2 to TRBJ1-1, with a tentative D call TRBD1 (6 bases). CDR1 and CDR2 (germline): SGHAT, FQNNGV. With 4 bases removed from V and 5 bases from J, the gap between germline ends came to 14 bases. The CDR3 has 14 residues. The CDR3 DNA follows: TGTGCCAGCAGCTCACAGGGCCCGTTTACTGAAGCTTTCTTT. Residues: CASSSQGPFTEAFF.

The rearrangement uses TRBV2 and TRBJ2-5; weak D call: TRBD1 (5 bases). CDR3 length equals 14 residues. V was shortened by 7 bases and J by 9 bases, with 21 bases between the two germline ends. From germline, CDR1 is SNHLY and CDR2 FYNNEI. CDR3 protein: CASNTGAGLMPQYF. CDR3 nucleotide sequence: TGTGCCAGCAATACTGGGGCAGGGTTAATGCCCCAGTACTTC.

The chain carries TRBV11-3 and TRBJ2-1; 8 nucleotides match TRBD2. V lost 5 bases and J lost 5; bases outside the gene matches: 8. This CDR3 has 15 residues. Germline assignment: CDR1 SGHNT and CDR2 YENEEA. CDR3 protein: CASSPGGGRNNEQFF. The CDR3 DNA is TGTGCCAGCAGCCCTGGCGGGGGGCGGAACAATGAGCAGTTCTTC.

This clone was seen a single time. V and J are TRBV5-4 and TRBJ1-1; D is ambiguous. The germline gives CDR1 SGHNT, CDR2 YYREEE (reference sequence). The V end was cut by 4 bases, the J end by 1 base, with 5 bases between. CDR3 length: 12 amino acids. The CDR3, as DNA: TGTGCCAGCAGCGAGAAGAACACTGAAGCTTTCTTT. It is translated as CASSEKNTEAFF.